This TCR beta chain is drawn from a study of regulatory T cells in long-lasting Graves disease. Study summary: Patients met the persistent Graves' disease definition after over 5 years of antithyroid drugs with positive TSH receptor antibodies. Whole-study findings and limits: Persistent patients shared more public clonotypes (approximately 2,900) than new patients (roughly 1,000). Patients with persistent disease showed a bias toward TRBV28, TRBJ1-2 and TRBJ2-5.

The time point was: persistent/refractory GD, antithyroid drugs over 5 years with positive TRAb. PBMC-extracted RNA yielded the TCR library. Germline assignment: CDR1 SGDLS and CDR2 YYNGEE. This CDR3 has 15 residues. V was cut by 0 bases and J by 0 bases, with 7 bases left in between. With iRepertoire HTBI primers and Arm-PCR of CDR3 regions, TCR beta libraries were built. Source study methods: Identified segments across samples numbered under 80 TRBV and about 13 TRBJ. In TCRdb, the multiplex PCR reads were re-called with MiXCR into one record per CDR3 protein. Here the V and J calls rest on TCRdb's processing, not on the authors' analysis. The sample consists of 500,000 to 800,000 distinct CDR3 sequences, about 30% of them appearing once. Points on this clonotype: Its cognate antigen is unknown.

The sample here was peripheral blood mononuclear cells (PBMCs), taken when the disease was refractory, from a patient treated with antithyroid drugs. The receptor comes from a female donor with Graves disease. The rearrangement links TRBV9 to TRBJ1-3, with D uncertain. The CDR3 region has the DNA TGTGCCAGCAGCGTAGATACAGCCTCTGGAAACACCATATATTTT. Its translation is CASSVDTASGNTIYF.